This TCR beta chain comes out of a study of T cell responses to AZD1222 COVID-19 vaccine. This CDR3 comprises 18 residues. V gave up 2 bases and J gave up 5 bases, with 22 bases separating them. Germline CDR1 and CDR2: MGHRA and YSYEKL. Remarks on this clone: What it binds is not known.

Study-wide points: Unmutated variant regions reportedly attract nearly half of all spike-specific TCRs. Clonal diversity was possibly underestimated; the donors were predominantly white British and more often female. Across the whole spike, CD4 TCRs peaked at regions 160-218 and 743-854.

Profiling relied on immunoSEQ multiplex PCR, and the TCRdb table lists in-frame clones only, not all of them. Among more than 100,000 clones listed, around 91% were seen once. The clonotype was recovered from an adult in good health. The source was peripheral blood, collected on day 0 of AZD1222 vaccination. The chain has TRBV4-1 and TRBJ1-5; D is undetermined. The CDR3 DNA is TGCGCCAGCAGCCAAAATCCCATTGGCGGGAGACACCATCAGCCCCAGCATTTT. Encoded protein: CASSQNPIGGRHHQPQHF.